A single sample is the source of the 5 T cell receptor beta chains below, sequenced in a study of response to subunit inactivated influenza vaccine. TCRdb independently ran MiXCR on the RT-PCR reads; one entry per CDR3 protein. The sample holds roughly 760,000 distinct CDR3 sequences; over 20% are singletons and the top ten take roughly 10%. Sequences were derived from PBMCs from blood, sampled approximately 5 days after vaccination. The source of these receptors is a man aged 45-65 years who received an inactivated influenza vaccine.

This clonotype was detected a few times. The V gene is TRBV20-1, the J gene TRBJ2-5, with TRBD2 matching over 8 bases. V dropped 3 bases and J dropped 1; count of bases not matched to a gene: 10. The length of the CDR3 is 16 residues. Germline V CDR1 and CDR2: DFQATT, SNEGSKA (reference sequence). CDR3 bases: TGCAGTGCTAGTGAATATCGAAGCGGGGGCCAAGAGACCCAGTACTTC. Translated, it gives CSASEYRSGGQETQYF.

The chain employs TRBV7-3 and TRBJ2-3; possibly TRBD2 for D (6 bases). Germline V gives CDR1 SGHTA, CDR2 FQGTGA. V lost 0 bases to trimming and J lost 4 bases, with 14 bases between them. The CDR3 is 16 residues long. CDR3 coding DNA: TGTGCCAGCAGCTTAACGGGGGGAGGTGTGGCAGATACGCAGTATTTT. This sequence encodes CASSLTGGGVADTQYF.

The chain uses TRBV6-6 and TRBJ1-1; possibly TRBD1 for D (5 bases). CDR3 length equals 13 residues. Trimming left V 4 bases short and J 6 bases short, with 12 bases between. Germline CDR1 and CDR2: MNHNY and SVGAGI (reference sequence). Here the CDR3 DNA reads TGTGCCAGCAGTTTGCCCGACAGAGCTGAAGCTTTCTTT. Amino acid sequence: CASSLPDRAEAFF.

The table lists this clonotype with a count of one. The CDR3, as DNA: TGTGCCAGCAGCCCTCAATTGGACATCTACAATGAGCAGTTCTTC. It yields the protein CASSPQLDIYNEQFF. The genes are TRBV11-2 and TRBJ2-1; the D gene is possibly TRBD1 (5 bases). CDR1 and CDR2 (germline): SGHAT, FQNNGV. Trimming took 5 bases from V and 3 from J, leaving 14 bases between them. The CDR3 length is 15 residues.

The chain carries TRBV13 and TRBJ2-5; 14 bases fit TRBD2. CDR3 length equals 14 residues. Germline V lookup: CDR1 PRHDT, CDR2 FYEKMQ (reference sequence). V shed 4 bases, J shed 10 bases, and the junction held 5 bases outside the gene matches. The CDR3 coding sequence is TGTGCCAGCAGCTCGACTAGCGGGGGGGATGACCAGTACTTC. This sequence encodes CASSSTSGGDDQYF.